This T cell receptor beta chain was sequenced during a study of CD8 T cells in ankylosing spondylitis. Whole-study results and caveats: Disease-associated clonotypes exhibited CD8+ identity and were relatively infrequent in peripheral blood. In ankylosing spondylitis patients, matched synovial fluid reportedly showed significant enrichment of disease-linked clones.

The V end was cut by 6 bases, the J end by 8 bases, with 11 bases between. Germline V lookup: CDR1 DFQATT, CDR2 SNEGSKA (reference sequence). The CDR3 totals 11 residues. MiXCR, applied by TCRdb to the 5' RACE reads, yields one record per CDR3 protein. The sample yields 300,000 to 400,000 distinct CDR3 sequences, around 20% seen once. Remarks on this clonotype: Its antigen is unknown.

The material sequenced was blood, either unsorted or a sorted T cell fraction (not recorded which). The source of this sequence is a male donor with ankylosing spondylitis or in good health (not recorded which). The gene calls are TRBV20-1 and TRBJ2-1, with D hard to call. This CDR3 reads CSAPDYHEQFF. DNA of the CDR3: TGCAGTGCCCCAGATTATCATGAGCAGTTCTTC.